This T cell receptor (beta chain) was observed in a study of OX40 agonist ivuxolimab in advanced cancers. Here immunoSEQ multiplex PCR was the method, and the copy in TCRdb shows in-frame clones only, minus some. The sample yields approximately 86,000 clones, roughly 91% seen once. Blood sampling was done at baseline, cycle 4 day 1, and cycle 7 day 1. This CDR3 is built from 15 residues. The J segment lost 3 bases and the V segment lost 2 bases, leaving 2 bases of the junction unmatched. Germline V gene data show CDR1 as KGHSY and CDR2 as FQNENV. The sample was CD4+ or CD8+ T cells sorted from blood, taken in a trial of the OX40 agonist ivuxolimab. The receptor was derived from an adult with an advanced solid tumor such as melanoma, head and neck, liver or kidney cancer. V gene TRBV16 combines with J gene TRBJ2-7, with 12 bases that match TRBD1. The CDR3 protein is CASSQGTGGVYEQYF. The CDR3 DNA is TGTGCCAGCAGCCAAGGGACAGGGGGCGTCTACGAGCAGTACTTC. Full variable domain (rest looked up from reference TRBV16 and TRBJ2-7): GEEVAQTPKHLVRGEGQKAKLYCAPIKGHSYVFWYQQVLKNEFKFLISFQNENVFDETGMPKERFSAKCLPNSPCSLEIQATKLEDSAVYFCASSQGTGGVYEQYFGPGTRLTVT.